Following are 27 T cell receptor beta chains from one sample sequenced in a study of human T cells and chemical hapten exposure. As to time point: patch test 1, 2 weeks after DPC sensitization. The treatment denotes: therapeutic diphenylcyclopropenone sensitization with weekly scalp DPC. TCRdb re-analysed the RACE reads in MiXCR, keeping a single row per CDR3 protein. The sample shows about 71,000 distinct CDR3 sequences, around 9.8% of them seen only once. The sequencing used whole blood, collected in connection with sensitization to the hapten diphenylcyclopropenone (DPC). All receptors derive from a middle-aged woman with alopecia areata. Some clones in this sample may be carry-over from other donors' samples.

The sample holds many counts of this clonotype. The chain has TRBV20-1 and TRBJ2-7; 9 positions match TRBD2. The CDR3 loop spans 13 amino acids. V shed 2 bases, J shed 2 bases, and the junction held 1 base outside the gene matches. Looked up from germline, CDR1 is DFQATT and CDR2 is SNEGSKA (reference sequence). DNA for the CDR3: TGCAGTGCTAGACTAGCGGGGACCTACGAGCAGTACTTC. Amino acids: CSARLAGTYEQYF.

The chain combines TRBV20-1 with TRBJ2-7; 8 bases fit TRBD2. The CDR3 is made up of 14 amino acids. Losses at the gene ends were 5 bases for V and 3 bases for J; bases not matched to a gene: 9. Germline assignment: CDR1 DFQATT and CDR2 SNEGSKA (reference sequence). CDR3 nucleotide sequence: TGCAGTGCTCCGGGACTAGTCAAGAGCTACGAGCAGTACTTC. Its translation: CSAPGLVKSYEQYF.

Many counts were recorded for this clonotype. CDR3 nucleotides: TGTGCCAGCAGTTTTCGAGCAGAAAATAGCAATCAGCCCCAGCATTTT. Translation: CASSFRAENSNQPQHF. This rearrangement joins TRBV28 to TRBJ1-5; D uncertain. CDR3 length equals 16 residues. Trimming stripped 3 bases from V and 0 bases from J, with 12 bases between. The germline V gene encodes CDR1 MDHEN and CDR2 SYDVKM.

The chain uses TRBV2 and TRBJ2-4, with 11 positions matching TRBD2. The CDR3 sequence is 13 residues long. V trimming: 6 bases; J trimming: 7 bases; junction bases outside the gene matches: 2. Germline values: CDR1 SNHLY, CDR2 FYNNEI. The CDR3 is CASSGLAGNIQYF. The CDR3, as DNA: TGTGCCAGCAGCGGACTAGCGGGTAACATTCAGTACTTC. The full variable domain, its missing parts supplied by reference TRBV2 and TRBJ2-4, is EPEVTQTPSHQVTQMGQEVILRCVPISNHLYFYWYRQILGQKVEFLVSFYNNEISEKSEIFDDQFSVERPDGSNFTLKIRSTKLEDSAMYFCASSGLAGNIQYFGAGTRLSVL.

This clonotype was counted only a few times. The chain couples TRBV6-5 to TRBJ2-1, with 8 bases aligning to TRBD1. The CDR3 length is 13 residues. Trimming removed 10 bases from V and 7 bases from J; junction bases left unmatched: 9. CDR1 and CDR2 from the germline V gene are MNHEY and SVGAGI. CDR3 coding DNA: TGTGCCACCTCCTGGACAGGGCGAAATGAGCAGTTCTTC. Its protein product is CATSWTGRNEQFF.

This clonotype was observed at least ten times. J is TRBJ1-1 and V is TRBV27, with a tentative D call TRBD1 (5 bases). The length of the CDR3 is 16 residues. Germline values: CDR1 MNHEY, CDR2 SMNVEV (reference sequence). Trimming removed 4 bases at V and 6 bases at J, with 21 bases between. The CDR3 nucleotides read TGTGCCAGCAGTTCACAGGTGGTCGTTTCGGACGCTGAAGCTTTCTTT. Protein: CASSSQVVVSDAEAFF.

This clonotype was recorded many times. V usage is TRBV11-3 and J usage is TRBJ2-1, with 8 nucleotides matching TRBD1. This CDR3 comprises 15 residues. Germline V gene data show CDR1 as SGHNT and CDR2 as YENEEA. After removal of 0 bases from V and 2 bases from J, the junction contained 0 bases not matched to a gene. CDR3 coding DNA: TGTGCCAGCAGCTTAGAGGGACAGGCCTACAATGAGCAGTTCTTC. Its protein product is CASSLEGQAYNEQFF.

V usage is TRBV7-2 and J usage is TRBJ1-5, with a weak D call TRBD1 (5 bases). CDR3 length equals 14 residues. V shed 4 bases and J shed 4 bases, with 11 bases lying between them. CDR1 and CDR2 from the germline V gene are SGHTA and FQGNSA. CDR3 DNA: TGTGCCAGCAGCTCTTGGGGGGTGAATCAGCCCCAGCATTTT. This sequence encodes CASSSWGVNQPQHF.

In this sample, this clonotype turned up many times. The chain joins TRBV12-3 or TRBV12-4 to TRBJ1-1; D is uncertain. V was clipped by 1 base and J by 8 bases, with 5 bases between them. There are 11 residues in the CDR3. The CDR3 DNA is TGTGCCAGCAGTTTAGGAGTAGAAGCTTTCTTT. Translation: CASSLGVEAFF.

This clonotype was seen more than once but under ten times. The chain couples TRBV7-6 to TRBJ2-5, with 12 nucleotides matching TRBD1. Germline V gene lookup returns CDR1 SGHVS and CDR2 FNYEAQ. Trimming took 6 bases from V and 4 from J; bases not matched to a gene: 15. The CDR3 contains 18 residues. CDR3 region: CASSHPGQGAFVRETQYF. The CDR3 DNA follows: TGTGCCAGCAGTCATCCGGGACAGGGGGCTTTCGTGAGAGAGACCCAGTACTTC.

In this sample, this clonotype turned up many times. V and J are TRBV24-1 and TRBJ1-1; D remains unclear. With 10 bases removed from V and 4 bases from J, the gap between germline ends came to 15 bases. The CDR3 loop spans 13 amino acids. Germline CDR1 reads KGHDR; CDR2 reads SFDVKD. The CDR3 DNA sequence: TGTGCCACTGAAGGGCCCTCGGGCACTGAAGCTTTCTTT. Protein product: CATEGPSGTEAFF.

This clonotype was recorded a few times. The rearrangement joins TRBV2 to TRBJ2-2; 7 bases map to TRBD2. This CDR3 is 15 amino acids long. Trimming cost V 6 bases and J 0 bases; bases outside gene matches: 4. Germline CDR1 and CDR2: SNHLY and FYNNEI. For the CDR3, the DNA is TGTGCCAGCAGAACACTAGCGACGAACACCGGGGAGCTGTTTTTT. It translates to CASRTLATNTGELFF.

In this sample, this clonotype turned up a few times. V usage is TRBV7-8 and J usage is TRBJ1-1; D remains ambiguous. The CDR3 is 14 residues long. Germline V CDR1 and CDR2: SGHVS, FQNEAQ. The germline V and J ends were trimmed by 5 bases and 3 bases, with 13 bases remaining between them. DNA for the CDR3: TGTGCCAGCAGCCCCGGACGGAGTCACACTGAAGCTTTCTTT. It codes for CASSPGRSHTEAFF.

V is TRBV6-5 and J is TRBJ1-1; no definite D call. The CDR3 extends over 16 amino acids. Germline V lookup: CDR1 MNHEY, CDR2 SVGAGI. V gave up 0 bases and J gave up 3 bases, with 14 bases separating them. The CDR3 sequence: CASSYSMGRRYTEAFF. The CDR3, as DNA: TGTGCCAGCAGTTACTCGATGGGCAGGCGGTACACTGAAGCTTTCTTT.

The table lists this clonotype with many counts. The rearrangement links TRBV7-9 to TRBJ1-2; 7 nucleotides line up with TRBD1. The germline V gene has CDR1 SEHNR and CDR2 FQNEAQ (reference sequence). V gave up 1 base and J gave up 9 bases; unmatched junction bases: 2. The CDR3 runs 12 residues. The CDR3 protein is CASSLEDRSYTF. For the CDR3, the DNA is TGTGCCAGCAGCTTAGAGGACAGGAGCTACACCTTC.

In this sample, this clonotype turned up a few times. This chain connects TRBV5-1 to TRBJ2-7; 7 nucleotides align to TRBD1. Germline trimming cut 1 base from V and 3 bases from J; bases unmatched to any gene: 7. Germline CDR1 SGHRS, CDR2 YFSETQ. CDR3 length equals 15 residues. The DNA of the CDR3 is TGCGCCAGCAGCTTGCTTCCGGGACAGAGCTACGAGCAGTACTTC. This sequence encodes CASSLLPGQSYEQYF.

This chain joins TRBV7-2 and TRBJ1-2, with D possibly matching TRBD1 (5 bases). Trimming cost V 3 bases and J 2 bases, with 10 bases left between them. The CDR3 contains 14 residues. Germline CDR1 reads SGHTA; CDR2 reads FQGNSA. The CDR3 loop is CASSFRAGNYGYTF. The CDR3 DNA sequence: TGTGCCAGCAGCTTTAGGGCAGGGAACTATGGCTACACCTTC.

This clonotype has a count of ten or more. V and J are TRBV10-3 and TRBJ1-3; D remains unclear. CDR3 length: 14 residues. Trimming cost V 3 bases and J 0 bases, with 6 bases left between them. The V gene's germline CDR1 is ENHRY and CDR2 SYGVKD. CDR3: CAISDPSSGNTIYF. The CDR3 region has the DNA TGTGCCATCAGTGATCCGAGCTCTGGAAACACCATATATTTT.

This clonotype was recorded at least ten times. This chain uses TRBV29-1 with TRBJ2-7, with 10 bases fitting TRBD2. The CDR3 extends over 14 amino acids. J gave up 2 bases and V 4 bases, and 5 bases lay outside the gene matches. In germline, CDR1 is SQVTM, CDR2 ANQGSEA. In DNA, the CDR3 is TGCAGCGTTGTTTACACTAGCGGGGCCTACGAGCAGTACTTC. It codes for CSVVYTSGAYEQYF.

This clonotype was seen more than once but under ten times. The chain recombines TRBV28 with TRBJ2-7; D gene unclear. Deletions cut 6 bases from V and 1 base from J, with 13 bases between. CDR1 and CDR2 (germline): MDHEN, SYDVKM. The CDR3 has 14 residues. In nucleotides, the CDR3 is TGTGCCAGCAGCCGCTCGAGTGGGTCCTACGAGCAGTACTTC. Translating it yields CASSRSSGSYEQYF.

At least ten counts were recorded for this clonotype. Written as DNA, the CDR3 is TGTGCCAGCAGCTGGACTAGCGGGGGGGCGGCAGATACGCAGTATTTT. Its protein product is CASSWTSGGAADTQYF. This sequence joins TRBV13 and TRBJ2-3; TRBD2 matches at 15 bases. Germline-derived CDR1 and CDR2 are PRHDT and FYEKMQ (reference sequence). The V and J ends lost 4 bases and 4 bases, in that order; junction bases with no gene match: 3. The CDR3 loop spans 16 amino acids.

This clonotype occurred many times. This chain connects TRBV7-9 to TRBJ1-3, with D maybe TRBD1 (5 bases). The CDR3 length is 16 residues. Germline CDR1 reads SEHNR; CDR2 reads FQNEAQ (reference sequence). V gave up 5 bases and J gave up 0 bases, with 14 bases separating them. Here the CDR3 DNA reads TGTGCCAGCAGCATGGGACCGGTGAACTCTGGAAACACCATATATTTT. This sequence encodes CASSMGPVNSGNTIYF.

This clonotype was found many times. The chain uses TRBV5-5 and TRBJ2-3, with 7 nucleotides matching TRBD2. This CDR3 has 15 amino acids. The germline CDR1 and CDR2 sequences are SGHKS and YYEKEE (reference sequence). The V segment lost 4 bases and the J segment 2 bases; nucleotides outside the gene matches: 7. CDR3 nucleotide sequence: TGTGCCAGCAGCCTCCCTCGGGAGGTCACAGATACGCAGTATTTT. This codes for CASSLPREVTDTQYF.

This clonotype has ten or more counts. The V call is TRBV28, the J call TRBJ2-3, with D possibly being TRBD1 (6 bases). The V gene's germline CDR1 is MDHEN and CDR2 SYDVKM. The length of the CDR3 is 14 residues. The V and J ends lost 3 bases and 5 bases respectively, with 12 bases between them. CDR3 in DNA: TGTGCCAGCAGTTTCCGAGGGGGAGTAGATACGCAGTATTTT. The encoded protein is CASSFRGGVDTQYF.

V is TRBV2 and J is TRBJ1-5; 9 bases line up with TRBD1. CDR1 SNHLY and CDR2 FYNNEI come from the germline V gene. After removal of 6 bases from V and 9 bases from J, the junction contained 18 bases not matched to a gene. This CDR3 contains 17 residues. The CDR3 nucleotides are TGTGCCAGCAGAGCCCATATCACAGGGGGCGGACGTCGGCCCCAGCATTTT. This encodes CASRAHITGGGRRPQHF.

The CDR3 DNA reads as TGTGCCAGGAGGACAAGGAGCTCCTACGAGCAGTACTTC. Translating it yields CARRTRSSYEQYF. The chain couples TRBV2 to TRBJ2-7; tentative D call: TRBD1 (5 bases). Trimming shortened V by 9 bases and J by 0 bases, and 12 bases separated the two germline ends. CDR1 is SNHLY, CDR2 FYNNEI, per germline. This CDR3 region has 13 residues.

This clonotype was counted at least ten times. This sequence joins TRBV5-5 and TRBJ2-3; D call uncertain. Deletions cut 2 bases from V and 3 bases from J, with 13 bases between. In germline, CDR1 is SGHKS, CDR2 YYEKEE (reference sequence). This CDR3 is 15 amino acids long. The CDR3, as DNA: TGTGCCAGCAGCTTCACGGGCCTAACTACAGATACGCAGTATTTT. It yields the protein CASSFTGLTTDTQYF.